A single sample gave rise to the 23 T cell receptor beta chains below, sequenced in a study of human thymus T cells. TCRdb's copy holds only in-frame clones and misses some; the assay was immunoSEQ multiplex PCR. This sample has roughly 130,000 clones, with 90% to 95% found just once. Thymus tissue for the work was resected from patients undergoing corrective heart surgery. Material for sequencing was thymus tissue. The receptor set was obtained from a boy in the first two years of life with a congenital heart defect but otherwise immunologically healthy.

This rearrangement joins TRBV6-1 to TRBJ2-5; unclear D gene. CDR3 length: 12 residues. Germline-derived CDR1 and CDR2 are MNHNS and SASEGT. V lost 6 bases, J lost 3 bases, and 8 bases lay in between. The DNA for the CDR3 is TGTGCCAGCAGCAACAGAGAAGAGACCCAGTACTTC. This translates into CASSNREETQYF.

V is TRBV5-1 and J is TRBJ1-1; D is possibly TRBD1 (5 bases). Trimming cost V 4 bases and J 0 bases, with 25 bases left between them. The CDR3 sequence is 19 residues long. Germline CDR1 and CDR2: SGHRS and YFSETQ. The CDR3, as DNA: TGCGCCAGCAGCCCAACCGGGGCCCTCCTTATCCCTATGAACACTGAAGCTTTCTTT. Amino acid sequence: CASSPTGALLIPMNTEAFF.

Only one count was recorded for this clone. As DNA, the CDR3 is TGTGCCAGCAGCTTTAGTAGCGGGGAGGGAGATACGCAGTATTTT. Translation gives CASSFSSGEGDTQYF. The genes are TRBV7-2 and TRBJ2-3; 8 positions agree with TRBD2. Per germline, CDR1 SGHTA and CDR2 FQGNSA. The CDR3 sequence is 15 residues long. After removal of 3 bases from V and 5 bases from J, the junction contained 7 bases not matched to a gene.

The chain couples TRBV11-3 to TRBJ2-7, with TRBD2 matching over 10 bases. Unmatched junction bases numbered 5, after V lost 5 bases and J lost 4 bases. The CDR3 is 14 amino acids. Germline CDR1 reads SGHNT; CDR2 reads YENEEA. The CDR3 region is CASSQLAGFYEQYF. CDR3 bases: TGTGCCAGCAGCCAACTAGCGGGGTTTTACGAGCAGTACTTC.

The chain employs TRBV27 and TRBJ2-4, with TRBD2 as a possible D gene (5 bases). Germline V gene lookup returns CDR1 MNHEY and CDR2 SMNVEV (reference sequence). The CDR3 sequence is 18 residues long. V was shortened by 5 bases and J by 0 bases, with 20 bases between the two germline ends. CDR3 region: CASSPIVGKAVAKNIQYF. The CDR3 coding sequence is TGTGCCAGCAGTCCAATCGTAGGGAAAGCGGTAGCCAAAAACATTCAGTACTTC.

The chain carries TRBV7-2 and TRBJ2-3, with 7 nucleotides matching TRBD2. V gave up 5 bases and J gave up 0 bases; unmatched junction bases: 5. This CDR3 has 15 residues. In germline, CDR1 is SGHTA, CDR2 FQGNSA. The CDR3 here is CASSPSGVSTDTQYF. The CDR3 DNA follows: TGTGCCAGCAGCCCTAGCGGTGTTAGCACAGATACGCAGTATTTT.

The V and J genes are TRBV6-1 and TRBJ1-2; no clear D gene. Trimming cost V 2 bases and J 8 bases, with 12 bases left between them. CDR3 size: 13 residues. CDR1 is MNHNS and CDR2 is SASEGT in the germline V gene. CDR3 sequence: CASSERGPVGYTF. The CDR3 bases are TGTGCCAGCAGTGAACGGGGTCCGGTAGGCTACACCTTC.

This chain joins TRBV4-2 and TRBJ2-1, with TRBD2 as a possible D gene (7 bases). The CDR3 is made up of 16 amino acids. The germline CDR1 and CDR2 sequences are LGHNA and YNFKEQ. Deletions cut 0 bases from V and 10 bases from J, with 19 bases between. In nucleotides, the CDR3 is TGTGCCAGCAGCCAAGATAAGAGCGGGGACATAGAGGAGCAGTTCTTC. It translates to CASSQDKSGDIEEQFF.

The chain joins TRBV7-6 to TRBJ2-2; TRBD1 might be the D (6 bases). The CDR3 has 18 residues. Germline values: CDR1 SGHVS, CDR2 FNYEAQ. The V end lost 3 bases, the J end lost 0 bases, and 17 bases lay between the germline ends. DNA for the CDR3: TGTGCCAGCAGCTTGAGGATTAGGGACAACGCGAACACCGGGGAGCTGTTTTTT. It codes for CASSLRIRDNANTGELFF.

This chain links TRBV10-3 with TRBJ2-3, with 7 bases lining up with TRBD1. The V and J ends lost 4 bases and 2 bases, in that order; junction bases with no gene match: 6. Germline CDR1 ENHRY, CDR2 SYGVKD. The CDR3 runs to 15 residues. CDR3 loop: CAISGDRVNTDTQYF. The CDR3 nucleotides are TGTGCCATCAGTGGGGACAGAGTAAACACAGATACGCAGTATTTT.

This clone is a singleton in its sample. CDR3 in amino acids: CASSGQAGPETQYF. The CDR3 DNA follows: TGTGCCAGCAGTGGGCAGGCGGGCCCCGAGACCCAGTACTTC. The genes are TRBV6-1 and TRBJ2-5; D might be TRBD2 (5 bases). CDR1 and CDR2 (germline): MNHNS, SASEGT. V was clipped by 4 bases and J by 5 bases, with 14 bases between them. This CDR3 region has 14 residues.

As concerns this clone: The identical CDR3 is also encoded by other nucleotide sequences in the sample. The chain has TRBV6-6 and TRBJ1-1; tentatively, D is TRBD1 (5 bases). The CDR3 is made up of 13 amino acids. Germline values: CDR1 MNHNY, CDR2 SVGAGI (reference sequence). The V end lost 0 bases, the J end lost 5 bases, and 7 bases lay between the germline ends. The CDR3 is CASSYSRGTEAFF. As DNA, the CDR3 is TGTGCCAGCAGTTACTCGAGGGGAACTGAAGCTTTCTTT.

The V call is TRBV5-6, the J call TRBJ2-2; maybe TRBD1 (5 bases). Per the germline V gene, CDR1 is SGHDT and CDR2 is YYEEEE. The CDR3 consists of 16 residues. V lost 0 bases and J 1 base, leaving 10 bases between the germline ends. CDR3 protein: CASSLVSGKNTGELFF. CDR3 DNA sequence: TGTGCCAGCAGCTTGGTCTCAGGGAAGAACACCGGGGAGCTGTTTTTT.

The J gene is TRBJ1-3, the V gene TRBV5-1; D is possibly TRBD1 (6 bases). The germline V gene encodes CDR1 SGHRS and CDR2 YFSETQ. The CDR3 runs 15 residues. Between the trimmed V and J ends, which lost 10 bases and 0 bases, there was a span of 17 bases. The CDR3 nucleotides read TGCGCCTCCAAGGGGGGCACAAGCTCTGGAAACACCATATATTTT. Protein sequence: CASKGGTSSGNTIYF.

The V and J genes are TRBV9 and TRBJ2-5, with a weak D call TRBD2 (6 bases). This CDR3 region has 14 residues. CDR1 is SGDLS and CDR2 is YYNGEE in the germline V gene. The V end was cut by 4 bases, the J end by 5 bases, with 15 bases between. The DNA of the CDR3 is TGTGCCAGCAGCTGCGGGACGAGAAGGGAGACCCAGTACTTC. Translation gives CASSCGTRRETQYF.

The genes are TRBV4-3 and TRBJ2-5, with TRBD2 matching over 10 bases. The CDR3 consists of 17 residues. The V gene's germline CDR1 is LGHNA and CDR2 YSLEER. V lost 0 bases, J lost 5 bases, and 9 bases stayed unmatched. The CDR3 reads CASSQDSQRGGMETQYF. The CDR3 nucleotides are TGCGCCAGCAGCCAAGATTCCCAGCGGGGGGGCATGGAGACCCAGTACTTC.

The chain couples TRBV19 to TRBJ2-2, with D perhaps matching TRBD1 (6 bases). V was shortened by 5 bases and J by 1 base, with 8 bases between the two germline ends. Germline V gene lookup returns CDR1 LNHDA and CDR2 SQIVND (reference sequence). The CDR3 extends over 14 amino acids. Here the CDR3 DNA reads TGTGCCAGTAGTCGGGGACAGAACACCGGGGAGCTGTTTTTT. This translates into CASSRGQNTGELFF.

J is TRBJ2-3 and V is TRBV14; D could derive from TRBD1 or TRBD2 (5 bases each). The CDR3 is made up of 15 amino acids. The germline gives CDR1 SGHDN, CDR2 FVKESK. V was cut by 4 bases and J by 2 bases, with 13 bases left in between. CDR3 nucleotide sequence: TGTGCCAGCAGCCCGGGACGAAGATTCACAGATACGCAGTATTTT. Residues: CASSPGRRFTDTQYF.

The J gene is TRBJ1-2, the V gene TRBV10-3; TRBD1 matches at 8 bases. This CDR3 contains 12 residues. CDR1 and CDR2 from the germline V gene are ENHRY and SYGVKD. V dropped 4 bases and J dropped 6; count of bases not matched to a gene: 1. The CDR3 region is CAISGDRHGYTF. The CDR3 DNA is TGTGCCATCAGTGGGGACAGGCATGGCTACACCTTC.

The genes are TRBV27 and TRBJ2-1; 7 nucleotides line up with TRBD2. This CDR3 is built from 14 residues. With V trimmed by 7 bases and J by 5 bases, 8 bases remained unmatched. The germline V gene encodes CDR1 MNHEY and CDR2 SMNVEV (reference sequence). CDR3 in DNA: TGTGCCAGCAAGCGGGGAGGAAGAGACAATGAGCAGTTCTTC. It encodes CASKRGGRDNEQFF.

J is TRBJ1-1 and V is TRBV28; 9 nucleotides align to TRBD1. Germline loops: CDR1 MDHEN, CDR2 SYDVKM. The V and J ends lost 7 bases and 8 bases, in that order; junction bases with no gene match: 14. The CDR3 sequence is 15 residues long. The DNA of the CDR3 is TGTGCCAGCAATTTTCCCGACAGGGGGATACGCGAAGCTTTCTTT. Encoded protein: CASNFPDRGIREAFF. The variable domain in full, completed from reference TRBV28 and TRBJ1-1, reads DVKVTQSSRYLVKRTGEKVFLECVQDMDHENMFWYRQDPGLGLRLIYFSYDVKMKEKGDIPEGYSVSREKKERFSLILESASTNQTSMYLCASNFPDRGIREAFFGQGTRLTVV.

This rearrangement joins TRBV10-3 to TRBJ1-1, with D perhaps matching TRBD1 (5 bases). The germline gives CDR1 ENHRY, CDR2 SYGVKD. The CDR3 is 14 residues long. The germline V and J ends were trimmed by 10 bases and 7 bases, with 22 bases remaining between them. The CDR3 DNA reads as TGTGCCACAGACCGGGGCCCGTCGTATCATGAAGCTTTCTTT. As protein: CATDRGPSYHEAFF.

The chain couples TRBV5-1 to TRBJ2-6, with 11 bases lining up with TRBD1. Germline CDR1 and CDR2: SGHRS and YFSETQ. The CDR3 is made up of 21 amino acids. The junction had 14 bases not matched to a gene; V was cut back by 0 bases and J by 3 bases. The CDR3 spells CASSLAPAPGQGVGGANVLTF. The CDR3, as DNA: TGCGCCAGCAGCTTGGCTCCGGCTCCGGGACAGGGGGTCGGTGGGGCCAACGTCCTGACTTTC.